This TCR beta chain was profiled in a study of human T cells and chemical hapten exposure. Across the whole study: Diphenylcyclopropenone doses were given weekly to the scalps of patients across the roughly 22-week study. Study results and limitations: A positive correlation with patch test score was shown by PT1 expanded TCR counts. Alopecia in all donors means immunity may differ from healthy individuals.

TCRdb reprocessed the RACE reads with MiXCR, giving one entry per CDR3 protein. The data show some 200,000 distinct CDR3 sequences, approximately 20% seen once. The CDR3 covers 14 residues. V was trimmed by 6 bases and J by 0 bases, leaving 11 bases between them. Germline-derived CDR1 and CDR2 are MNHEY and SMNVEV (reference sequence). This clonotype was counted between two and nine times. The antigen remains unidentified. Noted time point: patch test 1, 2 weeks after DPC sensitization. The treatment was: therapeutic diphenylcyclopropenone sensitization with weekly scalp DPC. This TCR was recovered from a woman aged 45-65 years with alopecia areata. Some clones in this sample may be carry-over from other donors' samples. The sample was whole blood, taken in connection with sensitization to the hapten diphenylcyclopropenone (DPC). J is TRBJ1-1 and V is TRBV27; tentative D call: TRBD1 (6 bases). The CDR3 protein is CASRAGEMNTEAFF. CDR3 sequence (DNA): TGTGCCAGCAGGGCAGGGGAAATGAACACTGAAGCTTTCTTT.